This T cell receptor beta chain comes out of a study of CD8 T cells in Susac syndrome. Reverse transcription of roughly 0.45 to 1 ug RNA was carried out with random hexamers. TCRdb re-called the immunoSEQ multiplex PCR reads with MiXCR, one entry per CDR3 protein. The top ten clones hold roughly 0.13% of a sample with approximately 220,000 distinct CDR3 sequences, approximately 90% of them seen once. Germline V gene data show CDR1 as SEHNR and CDR2 as FQNEAQ (reference sequence). The germline V and J ends were trimmed by 4 bases and 9 bases, with 12 bases remaining between them. The CDR3 length is 12 residues.

The specimen sequenced was CD8+ T cells from PBMCs. This TCR was recovered from a human donor with multiple sclerosis. The rearrangement uses TRBV7-9 and TRBJ2-5; D unclear. CDR3 residues: CASSSELRPQYF. CDR3 bases: TGTGCCAGCAGCTCGGAGCTTCGCCCCCAGTACTTC.